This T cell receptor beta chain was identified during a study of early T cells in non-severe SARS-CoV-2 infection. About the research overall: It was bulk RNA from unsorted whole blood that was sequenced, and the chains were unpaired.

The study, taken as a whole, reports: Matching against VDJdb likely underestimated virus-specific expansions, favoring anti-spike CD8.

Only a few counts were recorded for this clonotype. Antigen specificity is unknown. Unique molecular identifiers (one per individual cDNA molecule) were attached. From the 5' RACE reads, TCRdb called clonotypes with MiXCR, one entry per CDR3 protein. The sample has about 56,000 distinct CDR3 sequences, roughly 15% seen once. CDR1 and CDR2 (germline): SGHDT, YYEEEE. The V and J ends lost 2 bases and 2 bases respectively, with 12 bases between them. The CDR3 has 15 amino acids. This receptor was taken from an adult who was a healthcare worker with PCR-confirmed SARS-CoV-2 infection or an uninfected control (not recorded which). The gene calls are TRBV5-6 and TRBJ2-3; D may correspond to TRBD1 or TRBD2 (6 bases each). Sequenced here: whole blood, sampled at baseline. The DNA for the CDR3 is TGTGCCAGCAGCTTCCGACAGGACTACACAGATACGCAGTATTTT. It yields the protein CASSFRQDYTDTQYF.